This T cell receptor (beta chain) stems from a study of blood T cell repertoires in COVID-19. Turning to the study itself: Sources were T cells, B-cell-depleted T cells, or PBMCs; the material itself was cDNA or gDNA.

The CDR3 is 15 amino acids. Germline values: CDR1 MGHRA, CDR2 YSYEKL. V shed 2 bases, J shed 10 bases, and the junction held 9 bases outside the gene matches. Using immunoSEQ multiplex PCR, the repertoire was profiled, and TCRdb retains in-frame clones only, with some absent. Counted here are tens of thousands of clones, over 80% occurring once; the ten biggest clones make up 31%. This chain connects TRBV4-1 to TRBJ2-1, with 9 bases aligning to TRBD1. The TCR originated in a woman of 80 years or more with active or convalescent COVID-19. Sequenced sample: peripheral blood. In DNA form, the CDR3 reads TGCGCCAGCAGCCAACCAACACAGGGGGCAGGAGAGCAGTTCTTC. Its protein product is CASSQPTQGAGEQFF.